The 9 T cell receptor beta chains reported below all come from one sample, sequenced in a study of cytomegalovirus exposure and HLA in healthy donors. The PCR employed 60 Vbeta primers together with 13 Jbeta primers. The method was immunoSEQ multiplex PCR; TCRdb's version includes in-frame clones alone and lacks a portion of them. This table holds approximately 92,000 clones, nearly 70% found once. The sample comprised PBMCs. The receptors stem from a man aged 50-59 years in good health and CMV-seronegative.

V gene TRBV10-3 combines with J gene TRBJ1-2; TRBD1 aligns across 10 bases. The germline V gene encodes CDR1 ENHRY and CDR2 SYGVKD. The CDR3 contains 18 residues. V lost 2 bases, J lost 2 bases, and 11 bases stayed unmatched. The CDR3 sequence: CAISETPWGTGDNYGYTF. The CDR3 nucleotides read TGTGCCATCAGTGAGACTCCCTGGGGGACAGGGGACAACTATGGCTACACCTTC.

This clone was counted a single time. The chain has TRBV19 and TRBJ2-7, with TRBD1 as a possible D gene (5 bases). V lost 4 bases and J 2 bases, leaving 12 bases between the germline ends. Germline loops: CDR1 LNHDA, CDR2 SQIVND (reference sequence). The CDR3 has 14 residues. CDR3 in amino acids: CASSTGQGAYEQYF. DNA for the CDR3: TGTGCCAGTAGTACCGGACAAGGCGCCTACGAGCAGTACTTC.

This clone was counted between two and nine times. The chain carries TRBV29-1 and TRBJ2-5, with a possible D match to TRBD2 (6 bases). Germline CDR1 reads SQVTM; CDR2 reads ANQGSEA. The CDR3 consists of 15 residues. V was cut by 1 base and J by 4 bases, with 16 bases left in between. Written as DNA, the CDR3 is TGCAGCGTTGAAGCTATGGCGGGATATCGAGAGACCCAGTACTTC. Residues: CSVEAMAGYRETQYF.

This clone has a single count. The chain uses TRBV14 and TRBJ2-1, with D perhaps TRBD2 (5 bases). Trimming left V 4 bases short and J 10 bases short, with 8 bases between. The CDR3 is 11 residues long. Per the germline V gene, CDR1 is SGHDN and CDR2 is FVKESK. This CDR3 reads CASSRSSEQFF. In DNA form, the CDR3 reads TGTGCCAGCAGCCGTTCTAGCGAGCAGTTCTTC.

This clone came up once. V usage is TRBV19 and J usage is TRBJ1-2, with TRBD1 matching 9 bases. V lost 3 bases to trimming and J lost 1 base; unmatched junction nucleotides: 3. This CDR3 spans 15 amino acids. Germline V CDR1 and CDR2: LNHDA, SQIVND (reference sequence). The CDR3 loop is CASSIGTGFNYGYTF. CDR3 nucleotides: TGTGCCAGTAGTATCGGGACAGGGTTTAACTATGGCTACACCTTC.

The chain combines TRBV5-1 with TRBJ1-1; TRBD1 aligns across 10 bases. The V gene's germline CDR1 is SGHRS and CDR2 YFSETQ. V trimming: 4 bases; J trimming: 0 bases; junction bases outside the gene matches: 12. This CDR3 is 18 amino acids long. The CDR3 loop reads CASSHRQGAVRMNTEAFF. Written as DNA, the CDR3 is TGCGCCAGCAGCCATAGACAGGGGGCCGTAAGGATGAACACTGAAGCTTTCTTT.

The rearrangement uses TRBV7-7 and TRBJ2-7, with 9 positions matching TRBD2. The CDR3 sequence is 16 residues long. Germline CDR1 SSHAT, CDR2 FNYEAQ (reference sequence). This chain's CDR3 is CASSHLGLAGVPEQYV. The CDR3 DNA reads TGTGCTAGCAGCCACCTAGGGTTAGCGGGAGTTCCCGAGCAGTACGTC.

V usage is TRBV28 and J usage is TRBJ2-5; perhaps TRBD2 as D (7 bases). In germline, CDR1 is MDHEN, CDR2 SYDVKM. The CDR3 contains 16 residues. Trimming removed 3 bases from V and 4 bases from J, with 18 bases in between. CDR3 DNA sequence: TGTGCCAGCAGTTTTCCGCCTCAGGGAGGGGGAGAGACCCAGTACTTC. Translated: CASSFPPQGGGETQYF.

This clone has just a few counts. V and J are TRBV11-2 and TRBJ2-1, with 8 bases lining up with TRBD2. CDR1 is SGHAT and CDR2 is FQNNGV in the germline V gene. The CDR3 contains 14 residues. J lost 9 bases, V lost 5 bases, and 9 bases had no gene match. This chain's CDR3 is CASSPGRAVGEQFF. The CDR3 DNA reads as TGTGCCAGCAGCCCCGGGAGGGCCGTTGGTGAGCAGTTCTTC.